The rows below give T cell receptor beta chains drawn from one sample of a study of T cell repertoires in cytomegalovirus infection. TCRdb processed the reads anew with MiXCR; each CDR3 protein has one entry. This table has a few hundred thousand distinct CDR3 sequences, about 15% appearing once. The sample taken for sequencing was CD8+ T cells from PBMCs. The receptors derive from a human donor in good health (CMV status not recorded). Some clones in this sample may be carry-over from other donors' samples. Each CDR3 is given with its conserved first and last residue. Fields, in order: V gene, clone size, J gene, D gene, CDR3 protein, CDR3 DNA. A D gene is named only where the DNA matches it firmly. Clone size is shown for a subset of rows, as once, few, many or a class of expanded clone.

V: TRBV20-1
size: -
J: TRBJ1-3
D: -
CDR3: CSARDIGVPSGNTIYF
DNA: TGCAGTGCTAGAGATATTGGGGTTCCCTCTGGAAACACCATATATTTT

V: TRBV7-2
size: many
J: TRBJ1-4
D: -
CDR3: CASSLDSSEKLFF
DNA: TGTGCCAGCAGCTTAGACTCTTCTGAAAAACTGTTTTTT

V: TRBV12-3/TRBV12-4
size: few
J: TRBJ2-1
D: -
CDR3: CASSFDGAPADEQFF
DNA: TGTGCCAGCAGTTTCGATGGGGCCCCGGCCGATGAGCAGTTCTTC

V: TRBV7-2
size: many
J: TRBJ1-2
D: TRBD1
CDR3: CASSLGTGGVYYYGYTF
DNA: TGTGCCAGCAGCTTAGGGACAGGGGGCGTCTATTACTATGGCTACACCTTC

V: TRBV25-1
size: -
J: TRBJ1-2
D: -
CDR3: CASSEWGGTNYGYTF
DNA: TGTGCCAGCAGTGAATGGGGCGGAACTAACTATGGCTACACCTTC

V: TRBV7-9
size: many
J: TRBJ2-1
D: TRBD1
CDR3: CASSSPSQGALVNEQFF
DNA: TGTGCCAGCAGCTCCCCGTCTCAGGGGGCGCTCGTCAATGAGCAGTTCTTC

V: TRBV7-2
size: many
J: TRBJ2-1
D: -
CDR3: CASSFRDVVNNEQFF
DNA: TGTGCCAGCAGCTTCCGCGACGTCGTCAACAATGAGCAGTTCTTC

V: TRBV12-3/TRBV12-4
size: many
J: TRBJ2-7
D: TRBD1
CDR3: CASSLGDRGIYEQYF
DNA: TGTGCCAGCAGTCTCGGGGACAGGGGAATCTACGAGCAGTACTTC

V: TRBV20-1
size: few
J: TRBJ1-2
D: -
CDR3: CSARDRQIYGYTF
DNA: TGCAGTGCTAGAGATAGACAAATCTATGGCTACACCTTC

V: TRBV6-5
size: many
J: TRBJ2-3
D: -
CDR3: CASRASSFSTDTQYF
DNA: TGTGCCAGCAGGGCTAGCTCTTTTAGCACAGATACGCAGTATTTT

V: TRBV7-6
size: many
J: TRBJ2-1
D: -
CDR3: CASSLEGREQFF
DNA: TGTGCCAGCAGCTTGGAGGGCAGGGAGCAGTTCTTC

V: TRBV29-1
size: few
J: TRBJ1-1
D: -
CDR3: CSVGQSTEAFF
DNA: TGCAGCGTTGGACAGAGCACTGAAGCTTTCTTT

V: TRBV19
size: -
J: TRBJ1-5
D: -
CDR3: CASRNRASNQPQHF
DNA: TGTGCCAGTAGAAACAGGGCCAGCAATCAGCCCCAGCATTTT

V: TRBV2
size: many
J: TRBJ1-1
D: TRBD1
CDR3: CASSEDRGHLDTEAFF
DNA: TGTGCCAGCAGTGAGGACAGGGGGCATCTCGACACTGAAGCTTTCTTT

V: TRBV6-2/TRBV6-3
size: -
J: TRBJ2-1
D: TRBD2
CDR3: CASTLTPGTSGYNEQFF
DNA: TGTGCCAGCACCCTTACTCCCGGGACTAGCGGGTACAATGAGCAGTTCTTC

V: TRBV24-1
size: many
J: TRBJ2-3
D: TRBD2
CDR3: CATSARGLGGADTQYF
DNA: TGTGCCACCAGTGCCCGGGGACTCGGGGGGGCAGATACGCAGTATTTT

V: TRBV6-2/TRBV6-3
size: few
J: TRBJ2-3
D: -
CDR3: CASTHGGPPADTQYF
DNA: TGTGCCAGCACCCACGGGGGGCCCCCCGCGGATACGCAGTATTTT

V: TRBV15
size: few
J: TRBJ1-2
D: TRBD1
CDR3: CATSSTRASGQGSTNYGYTF
DNA: TGTGCCACCAGCAGTACTCGGGCCTCGGGACAGGGAAGTACTAACTATGGCTACACCTTC

V: TRBV7-6
size: -
J: TRBJ2-5
D: TRBD2
CDR3: CASSVLAGAGETQYF
DNA: TGTGCCAGCAGCGTGTTAGCGGGGGCCGGGGAGACCCAGTACTTC

V: TRBV7-2
size: many
J: TRBJ2-2
D: -
CDR3: CASSQTGPGELFF
DNA: TGTGCCAGCAGCCAGACCGGGCCCGGGGAGCTGTTTTTT

V: TRBV7-3
size: many
J: TRBJ1-1
D: -
CDR3: CASSFYLQGLNTEAFF
DNA: TGTGCCAGCAGCTTTTACCTACAGGGACTGAACACTGAAGCTTTCTTT

V: TRBV20-1
size: once
J: TRBJ2-6
D: -
CDR3: CSARASRSSGANVLTF
DNA: TGCAGTGCTAGGGCCAGTCGGAGCTCTGGGGCCAACGTCCTGACTTTC

V: TRBV28
size: few
J: TRBJ2-7
D: TRBD1
CDR3: CASSSLPGTEGYEQYF
DNA: TGTGCCAGCAGTAGCCTTCCCGGGACAGAAGGCTACGAGCAGTACTTC

V: TRBV6-2/TRBV6-3
size: few
J: TRBJ1-5
D: -
CDR3: CASSFVLAGQINQPQHF
DNA: TGTGCCAGCAGTTTTGTCCTAGCCGGACAGATCAATCAGCCCCAGCATTTT

V: TRBV7-8
size: -
J: TRBJ1-2
D: TRBD1
CDR3: CASSSGQELLYGYTF
DNA: TGTGCCAGCAGCTCAGGACAGGAGCTCCTCTATGGCTACACCTTC

V: TRBV6-2/TRBV6-3
size: -
J: TRBJ2-7
D: TRBD2
CDR3: CASRTPSAGVPSSYEQYF
DNA: TGTGCCAGCAGAACCCCCTCAGCGGGGGTCCCGAGCTCCTACGAGCAGTACTTC

V: TRBV5-1
size: -
J: TRBJ1-5
D: TRBD1
CDR3: CASKQTGEDQPQHF
DNA: TGCGCCAGCAAGCAGACAGGGGAGGATCAGCCCCAGCATTTT

V: TRBV2
size: many
J: TRBJ1-1
D: -
CDR3: CALERGVVPKNTEAFF
DNA: TGTGCCCTAGAACGGGGGGTGGTCCCGAAGAACACTGAAGCTTTCTTT

V: TRBV12-5
size: many
J: TRBJ1-2
D: -
CDR3: CASGRVFEGSSNYGYTF
DNA: TGTGCTAGTGGTCGCGTTTTTGAGGGCAGCTCGAACTATGGCTACACCTTC

V: TRBV7-6
size: few
J: TRBJ2-1
D: -
CDR3: CASSSAGQGYNEQFF
DNA: TGTGCCAGCAGCTCCGCGGGGCAGGGGTACAATGAGCAGTTCTTC

V: TRBV6-2/TRBV6-3
size: many
J: TRBJ1-1
D: -
CDR3: CASSWVANTEAFF
DNA: TGTGCCAGCAGTTGGGTCGCGAACACTGAAGCTTTCTTT

V: TRBV7-9
size: -
J: TRBJ2-1
D: -
CDR3: CASSPRTGGPNEQFF
DNA: TGTGCCAGCAGCCCCCGGACTGGCGGGCCCAATGAGCAGTTCTTC

V: TRBV7-2
size: many
J: TRBJ2-1
D: -
CDR3: CASSLGFCCDPGINEQFF
DNA: TGTGCCAGCAGCTTAGGCTTTTGTTGTGACCCTGGTATCAATGAGCAGTTCTTC

V: TRBV27
size: few
J: TRBJ2-7
D: -
CDR3: CASSFGTDTYEQYF
DNA: TGTGCCAGCAGTTTCGGGACGGATACCTACGAGCAGTACTTC

V: TRBV20-1
size: few
J: TRBJ2-7
D: -
CDR3: CSGSPKLTGARSYEQYF
DNA: TGCAGTGGATCCCCGAAGTTAACGGGGGCCAGGTCCTACGAGCAGTACTTC

V: TRBV6-1
size: many
J: TRBJ1-1
D: TRBD1
CDR3: CASSTGGVGTEAFF
DNA: TGTGCCAGCAGTACAGGGGGCGTCGGCACTGAAGCTTTCTTT

V: TRBV7-4
size: -
J: TRBJ2-5
D: TRBD1
CDR3: CASSIGQGKSETQYF
DNA: TGTGCCAGCAGCATCGGACAGGGGAAATCAGAGACCCAGTACTTC

V: TRBV27
size: few
J: TRBJ2-7
D: -
CDR3: CASSLLGGDYEQYF
DNA: TGTGCCAGCAGTTTATTAGGGGGGGACTACGAGCAGTACTTC

V: TRBV12-3/TRBV12-4
size: few
J: TRBJ2-1
D: -
CDR3: CASKGNARNEQFF
DNA: TGTGCCAGCAAGGGGAATGCTCGCAATGAGCAGTTCTTC

V: TRBV7-8
size: many
J: TRBJ2-2
D: TRBD2
CDR3: CASSFASGGPGTGELFF
DNA: TGTGCCAGCAGCTTTGCTAGCGGGGGCCCGGGCACCGGGGAGCTGTTTTTT

V: TRBV15
size: -
J: TRBJ1-4
D: -
CDR3: CATSTSISVTEKLFF
DNA: TGTGCCACCAGCACCTCGATAAGTGTAACTGAAAAACTGTTTTTT

V: TRBV28
size: few
J: TRBJ2-7
D: TRBD2
CDR3: CASSFGLAGDEQYF
DNA: TGTGCCAGCAGTTTTGGACTAGCGGGGGACGAGCAGTACTTC

V: TRBV6-2/TRBV6-3
size: many
J: TRBJ1-2
D: TRBD1
CDR3: CASSWSSGTGGAWAYGYTF
DNA: TGTGCCAGCAGTTGGAGCTCCGGGACAGGGGGCGCATGGGCCTATGGCTACACCTTC

V: TRBV6-2/TRBV6-3
size: -
J: TRBJ2-1
D: -
CDR3: CASRARVGNEQFF
DNA: TGTGCCAGCAGGGCCCGGGTAGGCAATGAGCAGTTCTTC

V: TRBV15
size: -
J: TRBJ2-7
D: -
CDR3: CATSRDGYEQYF
DNA: TGTGCCACCAGCAGAGATGGATACGAGCAGTACTTC

V: TRBV6-2/TRBV6-3
size: -
J: TRBJ1-5
D: -
CDR3: CASSVLGGWQPQHF
DNA: TGTGCCAGCAGCGTGTTGGGGGGCTGGCAGCCCCAGCATTTT

V: TRBV4-1
size: many
J: TRBJ2-7
D: TRBD1
CDR3: CASSQDPGQSSYEQYF
DNA: TGCGCCAGCAGCCAAGATCCGGGACAGAGCTCCTACGAGCAGTACTTC

V: TRBV13
size: once
J: TRBJ1-1
D: TRBD1
CDR3: CASRQGGTEAFF
DNA: TGTGCCAGCAGGCAGGGGGGAACTGAAGCTTTCTTT

V: TRBV4-1
size: -
J: TRBJ2-1
D: -
CDR3: CASSQDPPDRFPYNEQFF
DNA: TGCGCCAGCAGCCAAGACCCCCCTGACAGGTTCCCTTACAATGAGCAGTTCTTC

V: TRBV7-2
size: many
J: TRBJ2-7
D: -
CDR3: CASSSAWKGSYEQYF
DNA: TGTGCCAGCAGCTCCGCCTGGAAAGGCTCCTACGAGCAGTACTTC

V: TRBV7-4
size: -
J: TRBJ2-7
D: -
CDR3: CASSLGPLEQYF
DNA: TGTGCCAGCAGTTTAGGGCCCTTGGAGCAGTACTTC

V: TRBV20-1
size: few
J: TRBJ2-1
D: TRBD2
CDR3: CSARDAGGTYYNEQFF
DNA: TGCAGTGCTAGAGACGCGGGGGGAACTTACTACAATGAGCAGTTCTTC

V: TRBV29-1
size: many
J: TRBJ2-1
D: -
CDR3: CSVEDRDIYNEQFF
DNA: TGCAGCGTTGAAGACAGGGATATTTACAATGAGCAGTTCTTC